The 11 T cell receptor beta chains listed next were all sequenced from one sample in a study of Graves' ophthalmopathy and Graves' hyperthyroidism. TCR beta CDR3 amplification used RNA transcripts. First-round RT-PCR used HTBI primers; second-round multiplex PCR followed. TCRdb called the multiplex PCR reads again in MiXCR, with one record for every CDR3 protein. The table shows over 650,000 distinct CDR3 sequences, with roughly two fifths occurring only once. Material for sequencing was peripheral blood. These receptor sequences come from an adult man with Graves' ophthalmopathy.

The chain couples TRBV7-2 to TRBJ1-5; 10 positions agree with TRBD1. This CDR3 contains 17 residues. Trimming at V came to 5 bases and at J to 4 bases, leaving 11 bases not matched to a gene. CDR1 is SGHTA and CDR2 is FQGNSA in the germline V gene. The CDR3 region is CASSAGQGILGNQPQHF. Here the CDR3 DNA reads TGTGCCAGCAGCGCGGGACAGGGGATATTGGGGAATCAGCCCCAGCATTTT.

The sample holds one count of this clonotype. J is TRBJ2-7 and V is TRBV5-5, with D perhaps TRBD2 (6 bases). This CDR3 is 14 amino acids long. Trimming pared 4 bases from V and 3 bases from J, leaving 14 bases between. From germline, CDR1 is SGHKS and CDR2 YYEKEE (reference sequence). CDR3 nucleotide sequence: TGTGCCAGCAGCCCCGGGCGGGGTAACTACGAGCAGTACTTC. This sequence encodes CASSPGRGNYEQYF.

This sequence joins TRBV25-1 and TRBJ1-5, with unresolved D. The V gene lost 8 bases and the J gene lost 3 bases, with 14 bases spanning the gap. The V gene's germline CDR1 is MGHDK and CDR2 SYGVNS. The CDR3 spans 14 residues. The CDR3 here is CASSPQDANQPQHF. CDR3 DNA sequence: TGTGCCAGCTCACCACAAGACGCCAATCAGCCCCAGCATTTT.

The chain links TRBV15 to TRBJ1-6; D not resolved. The length of the CDR3 is 15 residues. Germline CDR1 and CDR2: LNHNV and YYDKDF (reference sequence). V was trimmed by 5 bases and J by 7 bases, leaving 15 bases between them. The CDR3 DNA reads as TGTGCCACCAGCCCTCGGACTAGCGGGAATTCACCCCTCCACTTT. Protein sequence: CATSPRTSGNSPLHF.

This chain connects TRBV14 to TRBJ2-1; D is perhaps TRBD2 (5 bases). The V gene lost 3 bases and the J gene lost 3 bases, with 15 bases spanning the gap. The CDR3 extends over 16 amino acids. Germline lookup yields CDR1 SGHDN and CDR2 FVKESK. CDR3 in amino acids: CASSHNQRPFYNEQFF. The CDR3 DNA reads as TGTGCCAGCAGCCATAATCAGCGGCCGTTCTACAATGAGCAGTTCTTC.

This clonotype was detected many times. CDR3 in DNA: TGTGCCAGCAGCTCTAACCCTCAGGCGGGTCAGCCCCAGCATTTT. Translating gives CASSSNPQAGQPQHF. The chain employs TRBV7-2 and TRBJ1-5; D gene unclear. This CDR3 has 15 amino acids. Germline V gene sequence: CDR1 SGHTA, CDR2 FQGNSA. The germline V and J ends were trimmed by 4 bases and 6 bases, with 16 bases remaining between them.

This clonotype was found many times. The chain's CDR3 is CASSSSGAGANVLTF. CDR3 bases: TGTGCCAGCAGCTCGTCAGGGGCTGGGGCCAACGTCCTGACTTTC. V gene TRBV7-9 combines with J gene TRBJ2-6, with TRBD1 as a possible D gene (6 bases). The CDR3 is made up of 15 amino acids. Germline V CDR1 and CDR2: SEHNR, FQNEAQ (reference sequence). V was trimmed by 4 bases and J by 2 bases, leaving 9 bases between them.

This clonotype occurred a few times. This chain uses TRBV7-9 with TRBJ1-1, with TRBD1 matching 8 bases. V lost 1 base and J lost 7; bases outside the gene matches: 11. CDR3 length: 16 residues. Germline V CDR1 and CDR2: SEHNR, FQNEAQ (reference sequence). This CDR3 is CASSLGQGNKYLEAFF. The CDR3 DNA follows: TGTGCCAGCAGCTTAGGACAGGGGAATAAGTACCTTGAAGCTTTCTTT.

The CDR3: CASLDFALAGYTF. Written as DNA, the CDR3 is TGTGCCAGCTTAGATTTCGCACTTGCTGGCTACACCTTC. The chain combines TRBV25-1 with TRBJ1-2; D ambiguous. Germline loops: CDR1 MGHDK, CDR2 SYGVNS. V was shortened by 8 bases and J by 7 bases, with 17 bases between the two germline ends. This CDR3 comprises 13 residues.

This chain connects TRBV7-3 to TRBJ2-7; TRBD1 agrees at 9 bases. The CDR3 consists of 16 residues. Germline V gives CDR1 SGHTA, CDR2 FQGTGA. The V and J ends lost 5 bases and 2 bases, in that order; junction bases with no gene match: 10. The CDR3 is CASSDPGDRAAYEQYF. Here the CDR3 DNA reads TGTGCCAGCAGCGATCCAGGGGACAGGGCCGCCTACGAGCAGTACTTC.

In DNA form, the CDR3 reads TGCAGCGCCTCGACAGGGGTGACCTACGAGCAGTACTTC. It specifies CSASTGVTYEQYF. V gene TRBV29-1 combines with J gene TRBJ2-7; 8 nucleotides match TRBD1. From germline, CDR1 is SQVTM and CDR2 ANQGSEA. This CDR3 has 13 residues. J gave up 2 bases and V 7 bases, and 7 bases lay outside the gene matches.